This T cell receptor (beta chain) was documented in a study of CD8+ T cells in alopecia areata. RNA was extracted and reverse transcribed into cDNA as the sequencing template. Method: immunoSEQ multiplex PCR; TCRdb's copy keeps in-frame clones and lacks some. Among 150,000 or so clones listed, roughly 50% were seen once. This CDR3 comprises 13 residues. V was shortened by 5 bases and J by 6 bases, with 14 bases between the two germline ends. From germline, CDR1 is SQVTM and CDR2 ANQGSEA. The receptor was derived from a human donor with alopecia areata. The J gene is TRBJ2-4, the V gene TRBV29-1; no definite D call. Sequencing was performed on CD4+ T cells sorted from blood. For the CDR3, the DNA is TGCAGCGTTTATATCAGTGAACCAAACATTCAGTACTTC. This sequence encodes CSVYISEPNIQYF.